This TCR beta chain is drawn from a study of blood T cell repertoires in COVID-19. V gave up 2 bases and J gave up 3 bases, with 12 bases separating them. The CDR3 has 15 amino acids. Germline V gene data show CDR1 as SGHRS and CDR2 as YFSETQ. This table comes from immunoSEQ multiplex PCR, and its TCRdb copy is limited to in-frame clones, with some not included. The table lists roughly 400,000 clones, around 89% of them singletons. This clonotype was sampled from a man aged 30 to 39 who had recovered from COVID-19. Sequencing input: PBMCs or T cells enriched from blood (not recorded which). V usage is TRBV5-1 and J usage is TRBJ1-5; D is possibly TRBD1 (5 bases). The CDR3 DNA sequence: TGCGCCAGCAGCTTTGAGGGGAGGGACAATCAGCCCCAGCATTTT. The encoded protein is CASSFEGRDNQPQHF. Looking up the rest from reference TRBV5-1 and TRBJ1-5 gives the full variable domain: KAGVTQTPRYLIKTRGQQVTLSCSPISGHRSVSWYQQTPGQGLQFLFEYFSETQRNKGNFPGRFSGRQFSNSRSEMNVSTLELGDSALYLCASSFEGRDNQPQHFGDGTRLSIL.